This entry is about one TCR beta chain. Its antigen remains undetermined. The CDR3 spans 15 residues, from the cysteine through the phenylalanine. Of all the DNA, just the CDR3 is kept, 45 bases in frame from base 1. Unmatched junction bases come to 4, with V trimmed by 5 bases and J by 2 bases. The germline V gene encodes CDR1 SGDLS and CDR2 YYNGEE. The cohort was made up of 666 healthy bone marrow donors. All cohort members were sampled while nominally healthy, although unrecorded immune exposures were likely present. The donor tested CMV seronegative, placing the donor among the 350 to 400 seronegative members of the cohort. A peripheral blood sample was provided by each donor, and peripheral blood mononuclear cells were used for TCR beta sequencing. Genomic DNA was extracted from the blood cell samples with the Qiagen DNeasy Blood Extraction Kit. This entry belongs to a study of cytomegalovirus exposure and HLA in healthy donors (dated by TCRdb to the late 2010s). Background on the whole study: An earlier analysis of 587 of the donors reported around 280 Gb of sequence data and around 120 million unique TCR beta sequences obtained from around 180 million T cells. Approximately 310 gigabases of sequencing data and approximately 84 million unique TCR sequences were included in an early release covering roughly 600 HLA-typed donors. Of the approximately 400 genotyped donors, about 84% fell in the genetic ancestry cluster associated with self-reported Caucasian donors. The aim of the study was to test whether cataloging public T cell receptors could identify signatures of past pathogen exposure. The study used immunosequencing to profile the T cell repertoires of hundreds of subjects and linked those repertoires to cytomegalovirus serostatus. In addition to the first cohort of about 650 subjects, a separate validation cohort of under 150 different subjects was used. The study combined high-throughput TCR immunosequencing, statistical association of individual TCRs with disease status, and machine learning to predict cytomegalovirus infection status. In a later analysis, previously published TCR beta repertoires from 600 to 850 donors were re-analyzed and high-resolution HLA genotyping was added so that TCR occurrence patterns could be studied. The later analysis used no new phenotypic data to find candidate immune exposures, relying instead on TCR beta sequences and their occurrence across donors. In an earlier analysis of 500 to 650 of the donors, high-throughput TCR beta sequencing was used to judge whether each TCR beta V gene segment behaved as functional or pseudogenic. Donor age, sex, ethnicity and CMV serostatus were compiled alongside the repertoire data. A later genetic analysis took genome-wide SNP genotypes for about three fifths of the 666 donors and used that subset as a discovery cohort. Every repertoire in the discovery cohort had been generated on one and the same sequencing platform. HLA typing covered class I and class II loci at four-digit resolution. Typing coverage differed by locus: A, B, C, DRB1 and DQB1 were typed in about 620-640 donors, DQA1 in approximately 520, DPA1 in some 570, and DPB1 in roughly 470. Four to six DR-DQ haplotypes were handled as single units for association and clustering because linkage in the cohort was strong. Across about 380 genotyped donors of the cohort, an average of roughly 230,000 unique TCR beta nucleotide sequences per donor were sequenced, and roughly 18% of those sequences were non-productive.

What the authors observed across the whole study: Strong co-occurrence of HLA alleles, especially DR and DQ, made assigning TCR associations to individual alleles difficult. A later genetic analysis reported fewer N-insertions in productive TCRs among donors in an Asian-associated ancestry cluster than the roughly 690-donor mean. CMV serostatus was the only immune exposure information available for the cohort. According to a later analysis, TCR association rates differed among HLA loci, with DRB1 alleles showing the most associated TCRs and HLA-C alleles showing the fewest. A later analysis reported that several top co-occurrence clusters appeared linked to parvovirus B19, influenza, CMV and Epstein-Barr virus. The sequencing pipeline was judged likely to have produced a cluster of highly shared sequence variants as a technical artifact. Because some donors lacked HLA typing at each locus, the association tests relied only on the typed subset. Most CMV-associated TCR beta chains appeared to be HLA-restricted in a later analysis, and the HLA associations seemed to be driven largely by CMV exposure. In this cohort, only TCR beta chains were sequenced, and detectable features were limited by the absence of alpha or paired-chain data. The study gave a list of 150 to 200 TCR beta chains associated with cytomegalovirus. Some IMGT-functional V segments, including TRBV6-2 and TRBV6-3, could not be told apart with the 87-base-pair reads, so those segments were excluded. According to the authors, the approach could potentially be generalized to other disease states and immunological phenotypes. The classifier was reported to diagnose cytomegalovirus status with high specificity and sensitivity in both the original cohort and the validation cohort. Most TCR sequences were observed very rarely across donors, whereas some public TCRs were present in many individuals. In vitro tests confirmed that three of the cytomegalovirus-associated TCR beta chains recognize cytomegalovirus antigens. A later genetic analysis associated a missense DCLRE1C variant with V-gene and J-gene trimming of TCR beta chains, and an independent cohort replicated the association. A further reported finding was that TCR beta sequences accurately predicted the HLA-A and HLA-B alleles for most subjects in the first cohort. A later analysis found that HLA-associated TCR beta chains were more clonally expanded and had lower generation probabilities than equally common non-associated chains. Presence/absence analyses assumed roughly uniform sequencing depth across donors, an assumption that may not hold. Because counts were too low, roughly 16 rarely observed V segments, including chromosome 9 orphons, were excluded from the earlier analysis of 587 of the donors. A later analysis associated around 16,000 TCR beta sequences with specific HLA alleles at a false discovery rate of 0.05. Broadly in line with IMGT annotations, most TCR beta V segments showed up in productive rearrangements about 87% or about 30% of the time in an earlier analysis of 587 of the donors. Linkage disequilibrium might explain the correlated functional status among segregating V segments, but an unknown experimental factor could not be ruled out.

Library method: the immunoSEQ multiplex PCR assay. For the multiplex PCR, a mixture combining 60 forward primers for TCR Vbeta segments and 13 reverse primers for TCR Jbeta segments was used. The CDR3 region of rearranged TCR beta genes was amplified from genomic DNA with a multiplex PCR assay. The amplified TCR beta libraries were sequenced on the Illumina HiSeq System as 87-base-pair reads. The authors processed their data as follows. In a later analysis, about 80 million unique TCR beta chains were counted across the 650 to 700 repertoires, and around 11 million of these chains were shared by at least two donors. Raw reads were error-corrected and collapsed into unique sequences with a nearest-neighbor algorithm that merged closely related sequences to remove PCR and sequencing errors. CDR3 sequences were aligned to IMGT reference sequences to assign V, D and J gene segments. Each retained sequence needed at least a six-nucleotide match to both a V gene segment and a J gene segment. A rearrangement was called productive if the CDR3 had no stop codons and remained in frame with V and J, and every other rearrangement was called non-productive. Following IMGT convention, CDR3 was defined as the stretch from the second conserved V-encoded cysteine up to the conserved J-encoded phenylalanine. Sequences without an unambiguous match to a single V gene segment were excluded from the earlier analysis of over 500 of the donors. An earlier analysis of 500 to 700 of the donors classified V segments as functional when productive rearrangements were above 56.7% and as segregating when the standard deviation between donors was above 5%. A statistical classification framework was built for diagnosing cytomegalovirus status from the catalog of TCR beta chain sequences. A later analysis assigned V and J genes by comparing TCR nucleotide sequences with IMGT/GENE-DB human TR gene sequences. A later analysis assigned CDR3 sequences and most-parsimonious VDJ recombination scenarios with the TCRdist pipeline. A later analysis defined each TCR beta chain by its CDR3 amino acid sequence plus V-gene family, and excluded reads lacking a unique V-gene family. As a way to deal with suspected cross-contamination and a sequencing artifact, a later analysis dropped roughly 620 nucleotide sequences that were highly shared and had low generation probability. For each public chain, a later analysis derived a clonal expansion index from normalized ranks of inferred template counts within each repertoire. A later analysis computed generation probabilities with a VDJ recombination model fitted to out-of-frame rearrangements, and checked the results against IGoR. In a later analysis, hypergeometric tests were used to score TCR-TCR, TCR-HLA and TCR-CMV co-occurrence, with a repertoire-size bias correction applied to TCR pairs. False discovery rates were estimated in a later analysis by permuting HLA or CMV assignments 20 times. In a later analysis, co-occurring TCRs were grouped using DBSCAN, and TCRdist sequence similarity was added for clustering within HLA-allele-positive subsets. Co-occurrence clustering excluded repertoires with fewer than 30,000 or more than 120,000 public chains, plus five with anomalous nucleotide sharing. The table was pulled from immuneACCESS by TCRdb, which kept in-frame rearrangements only. Such tables lose some clones; where checked, under half of the loss comes from unresolved V genes, and the rest has no known cause. The D gene and trimming were derived from the DNA, and the V and J assignments and clone size from that table. This sample's table contains fewer than 100,000 clones. The ten most abundant clones make up approximately 1.5% of the sample.

The source is a woman aged 60 to 75 in good health and CMV-seronegative. The sequence joins TRBV9 to TRBJ2-6; TRBD2 aligns with 7 central bases. The sample comprised PBMCs. The CDR3 protein is CASRGGGAGANVLTF. The sequenced DNA: TGTGCCAGCAGGGGGGGAGGGGCTGGGGCCAACGTCCTGACTTTC.